This T cell receptor beta chain was captured in a study of beta chain features in type 1 diabetes (dated by TCRdb to between 2017 and 2018). About the full investigation: Patients and healthy donors did not differ in mean age, gender distribution, total cell number or subset yield. A total of roughly 110 million sorted cells were examined across all samples, and the number of cells per subset was strongly correlated with RNA yield. The study compared the TCRB repertoires of sorted circulating CD4+ T cell subsets in recently diagnosed type 1 diabetes patients with those in matched healthy donors. Regulatory and stem cell-like memory subsets were isolated from only 8 patients and roughly eight healthy donors, whereas naive and central memory subsets came from all 30 or so donors. General findings and caveats noted by the study authors: A moderate but significant shortening of TCRB CDR3 length was observed in type 1 diabetes patients in all four CD4+ subsets. Because cDNA was sequenced instead of genomic DNA, highly expressing activated cells could be over-represented, though the groups showed no difference in activation or CD3 levels. At VDJ recombination sites, patients with type 1 diabetes made fewer insertions and deleted more nucleotides, a pattern implying thymic rearrangement abnormalities. Because small numbers of individuals were included in the HLA sub-analyses, any influence of HLA type on TCRB rearrangement was left unresolved. Naive, central memory and regulatory TCRB repertoires appeared more similar among patients than among healthy donors. PCR might favor shorter templates, but patient and control samples were amplified and corrected together, so any skew would affect both groups equally.

Only a few counts were recorded for this clone. Its target antigen remains unknown. No per-base quality is available; no much larger clone lies one base away. Trimming takes 6 bases off V and 2 bases off J; junction bases not matched to a gene: 5. Measured from the cysteine to the phenylalanine, the CDR3 is 15 residues long. The entry retains the CDR3 DNA only, 45 bases that are in frame from base 1. The High Capacity cDNA Reverse Transcription Kit was used to reverse transcribe all of the isolated RNA, meaning that expressed TCRB transcripts were what got sequenced. Naive, central memory and regulatory T cell samples underwent deep immunoSEQ sequencing, averaging roughly 3.5 million total reads per sample. Sorted cells were lysed in RLT buffer, and RNA was extracted using DNase-treated RNeasy Micro or Mini kits according to cell number. To prevent cross-contamination, every cell subset was processed on its own, while patient and healthy donor samples were processed together. Using the immunoSEQ multiplex PCR, TCRB sequences were amplified from cDNA into 87-bp fragments spanning the CDR3 region. The amplicons were sequenced using the Illumina HiSeq platform. Per the source publication's procedure: Synthetic template baselines were used to correct PCR bias computationally, reads within Hamming distance 2 were collapsed together, and singletons that could not be merged were discarded. By aligning reads against IMGT, V, D and J genes, CDR3 length, and insertions or deletions at six rearrangement sites were assigned. Clonotype counts were normalized to sorted cell number within each subset before computing true diversity and Gini coefficients with the tcR R package. The overlap coefficient, calculated on TCRB nucleotide sequences, was used to quantify repertoire sharing. Out-of-frame TCRB sequences from naive cells were analyzed to stand in for the pre-selection repertoire. TCRdb provides this immuneACCESS table in a form limited to in-frame rearrangements. Some clones are lacking; in checked studies, under half of them reflect an unresolved V gene, and why the rest are absent is not known. The DNA was the basis for D and trimming; V, J and clone size are from that table. This sample lists hundreds of thousands of clones; around an eighth were detected once. The ten top clones hold about 0.02% of the sample.

Each donor gave one peripheral blood draw, roughly 120 mL on average, collected into heparinised tubes. A BD FACSAria II was used to sort naive, central memory, regulatory and stem cell-like memory CD4+ T cells with a panel that included CD45RO, CCR7, CD25, CD127, CD95 and CD27. A purity above 95% was achieved for all sorted populations. PBMCs were separated immediately by Lymphoprep density gradient centrifugation and were stained directly, without being cultured. To minimize batch effects, samples were stained and sorted in pairs, one healthy donor with one patient per experiment. The chain joins TRBV23-1 to TRBJ2-2, and 8 junctional nucleotides match TRBD2. TRBV23-1 is annotated as an ORF whose role is uncertain. Input material: naive CD4+ T cells from blood. The cell subset or site label here, explained by the study, means: true naive CD4+ T cells. This receptor was taken from a man aged 18 to 30 with type 1 diabetes. The sequenced DNA is TGCGCCAGCAGCCGGGGGGGCCCCAACACCGGGGAGCTGTTTTTT. It specifies CASSRGGPNTGELFF.